The sequence of this T cell receptor beta chain was determined in a study of OX40 agonist ivuxolimab in advanced cancers. Across the whole study: All patients had ivuxolimab intravenously every 2 weeks at 0.01 to 10 mg/kg.

V was cut by 2 bases and J by 3 bases, with 7 bases left in between. Germline V gene sequence: CDR1 MNHEY, CDR2 SVGAGI. The CDR3 runs 13 residues. Worth noting for this clone: The antigen remains undetermined.

TCRdb's copy holds only in-frame clones and misses some; the assay was immunoSEQ multiplex PCR. The sample lists roughly 18,000 clones; around 86% were seen once. Study-wide points: At 0.1 to 3.0 mg/kg, CD4+ and CD8+ blood T cells expanded clonally by week 6.

The timepoints at which blood was sampled were baseline, cycle 4 day 1, and cycle 7 day 1. The specimen was CD4+ or CD8+ T cells sorted from blood, collected in a trial of the OX40 agonist ivuxolimab. This sequence joins TRBV6-5 and TRBJ1-2, with a tentative D call TRBD1 (6 bases). This clonotype originated in an adult with an advanced solid tumor such as melanoma, head and neck, liver or kidney cancer. This CDR3 reads CASSYAGDYGYTF. CDR3 bases: TGTGCCAGCAGTTACGCAGGGGACTATGGCTACACCTTC.